This TCR beta chain was profiled in a study of blood T cells in healthy people across ages. Study overall: Through template switching, about one barcoded beta molecule was captured per two T cells, as measured in model experiments.

Healthy individuals of Caucasian origin from Russia, aged about 6 to 95, served as donors. V lost 11 bases to trimming and J lost 4 bases; unmatched junction nucleotides: 10. Germline V gene sequence: CDR1 SNHLY, CDR2 FYNNEI. This CDR3 comprises 13 residues. This clonotype turned up a few times. It was with a sample-barcoded 5' primer and a J-beta primer mix that a second PCR of roughly 7 to 12 cycles was run. TCRdb re-analysed the 5' RACE reads in MiXCR, keeping a single row per CDR3 protein. There are approximately 780,000 distinct CDR3 sequences in the sample; roughly 26% occur only once, and about 3% lies in the top ten. The sample was also reused in another study, on T cells of mothers and their children. This second study says: All donors were healthy and Caucasian; they were a few mothers and their six children. Over 10 million reads per mother and 2.5 million to 3 million per child were obtained.

The J gene is TRBJ2-5, the V gene TRBV2, with 7 bases matching TRBD1. Sequenced sample: blood. The receptor's source is a boy younger than 18 in good health. The DNA for the CDR3 is TGTGCCGGAAGGACAGGAGAGATAGAGACCCAGTACTTC. Its translation: CAGRTGEIETQYF. The whole variable domain, remainder taken from reference TRBV2 and TRBJ2-5, is EPEVTQTPSHQVTQMGQEVILRCVPISNHLYFYWYRQILGQKVEFLVSFYNNEISEKSEIFDDQFSVERPDGSNFTLKIRSTKLEDSAMYFCAGRTGEIETQYFGPGTRLLVL.